These T cell receptor beta chains were read from a single sample in a study of CD8+CD57+ T cells in acquired aplastic anemia. A single record per CDR3 protein comes from TCRdb applying MiXCR to the reads. Seen here are over 150,000 distinct CDR3 sequences, roughly two thirds observed once, and the top ten hold 45% to 60%. The sample consisted of sorted CD4+, CD8+, or CD8+CD57+ T cells (not recorded which) from PBMCs. The origin of the receptors is a human donor with aplastic anemia. CDR3s include the opening cysteine and the closing phenylalanine or tryptophan. Some rows have no size entry. The others give once, few or many, or a class for an expanded clone.

TRBV2	TRBJ2-5	.	CASSEGQPQETQYF
TRBV5-5	TRBJ2-5	.	CASSYSKKDMQETQYF
TRBV20-1	TRBJ2-1	.	CSATPGRNNEQFF
TRBV10-2	TRBJ2-5	.	CASSEAGGETQYF
TRBV6-4	TRBJ2-3	.	CASSPLGTGSADTQYF
TRBV6-1	TRBJ1-6	.	CASSRSGEIGPLHF
TRBV4-1	TRBJ2-5	.	CASSQEDGTETQYF
TRBV7-2	TRBJ2-7	.	CASTQTQGPYEQYF
TRBV10-3	TRBJ2-3	.	CAISEPQGADTQYF
TRBV4-1	TRBJ2-3	many	CASTTPGTGATDTQYF
TRBV20-1	TRBJ1-5	.	CSANKGTQPQHF
TRBV25-1	TRBJ2-5	.	CASSGRAGTQYF
TRBV11-2	TRBJ2-2	.	CASRHRGGAGTGELFF
TRBV6-9	TRBJ2-7	few	CASRGDRDEQYF
TRBV7-2	TRBJ2-7	.	CASSLAAGAIREQYF